This note documents a single T cell receptor beta chain sequence. The data originate from a study of blood T cell repertoires in COVID-19. Sequencing was performed with immunoSEQ multiplex PCR; in TCRdb, only in-frame clones are kept and a portion is missing. This sample has a few hundred thousand clones, with roughly nine tenths found just once. The length of the CDR3 is 14 residues. Germline CDR1 reads MGHDK; CDR2 reads SYGVNS. Trimming stripped 6 bases from V and 4 bases from J, with 15 bases between. The gene calls are TRBV25-1 and TRBJ2-5; D is perhaps TRBD1 (6 bases). Source material: PBMCs or T cells enriched from blood (not recorded which). This receptor was obtained from a woman in her 30s who had recovered from COVID-19. The CDR3 loop is CASRRGGGGETQYF. In DNA, the CDR3 is TGTGCCAGCAGGCGAGGGGGTGGAGGAGAGACCCAGTACTTC.